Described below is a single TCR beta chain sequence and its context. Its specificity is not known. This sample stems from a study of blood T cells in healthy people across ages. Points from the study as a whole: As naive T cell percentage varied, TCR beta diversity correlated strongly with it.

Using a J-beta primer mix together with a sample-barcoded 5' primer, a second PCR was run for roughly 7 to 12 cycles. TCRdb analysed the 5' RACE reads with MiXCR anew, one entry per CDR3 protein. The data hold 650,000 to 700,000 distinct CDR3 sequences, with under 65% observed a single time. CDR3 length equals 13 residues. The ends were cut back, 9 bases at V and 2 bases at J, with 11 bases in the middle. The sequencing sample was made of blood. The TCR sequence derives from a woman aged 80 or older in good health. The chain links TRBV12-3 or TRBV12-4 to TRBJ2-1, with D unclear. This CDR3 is CASLNGAYNEQFF. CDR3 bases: TGTGCCAGTTTGAATGGGGCCTACAATGAGCAGTTCTTC.